This T cell receptor (beta chain) was profiled in a study of T cells in tuberculosis. Study context: CD1B tetramers identified T cells specific for mycobacterial lipid GMM.

Cells were sorted from thawed PBMC rested overnight and stained with GMM-loaded CD1B tetramer, viability dye and anti-CD3. C32 glucose monomycolate from Rhodococcus equi was loaded onto the CD1B tetramers. The ends lost 5 bases at V and 4 bases at J; junction bases unmatched: 6. CDR1 is ENHRY, CDR2 SYGVKD, per germline. There are 16 residues in the CDR3. Sequencing of TCR-alpha and TCR-beta chains was unpaired. TCRdb keeps only in-frame clones here, not all; method: immunoSEQ multiplex PCR. The data contain 70,000 to 95,000 clones, roughly 90% of them singletons. The study, taken as a whole, reports: The stringent gate may have excluded weak CD1B-GMM tetramer binders.

This clonotype was obtained from an adult woman with latent tuberculosis. Sequencing was done on a sample of CD1b-GMM tetramer-negative cells sorted from PBMCs. The chain employs TRBV10-3 and TRBJ2-3, with 13 bases that match TRBD2. The CDR3 DNA follows: TGTGCCATCAGTTACACTAGCGGGGGGGCGCCAGATACGCAGTATTTT. Its protein is CAISYTSGGAPDTQYF.